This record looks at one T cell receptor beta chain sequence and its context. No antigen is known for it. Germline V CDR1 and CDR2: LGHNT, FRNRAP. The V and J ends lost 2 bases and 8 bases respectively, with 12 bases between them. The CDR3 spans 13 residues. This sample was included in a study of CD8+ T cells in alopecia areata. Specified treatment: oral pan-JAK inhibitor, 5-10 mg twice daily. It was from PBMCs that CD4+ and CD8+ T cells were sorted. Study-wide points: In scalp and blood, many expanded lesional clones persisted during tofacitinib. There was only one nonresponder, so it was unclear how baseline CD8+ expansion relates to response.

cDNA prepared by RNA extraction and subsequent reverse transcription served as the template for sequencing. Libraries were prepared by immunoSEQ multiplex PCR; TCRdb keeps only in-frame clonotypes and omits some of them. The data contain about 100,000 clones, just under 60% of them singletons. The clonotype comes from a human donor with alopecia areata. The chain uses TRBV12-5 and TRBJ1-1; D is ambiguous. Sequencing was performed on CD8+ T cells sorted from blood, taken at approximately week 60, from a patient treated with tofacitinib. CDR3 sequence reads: CASGLSKGTEAFF. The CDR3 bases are TGTGCTAGTGGTTTGAGTAAGGGAACCGAAGCTTTCTTT. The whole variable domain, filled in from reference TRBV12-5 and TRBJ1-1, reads DARVTQTPRHKVTEMGQEVTMRCQPILGHNTVFWYRQTMMQGLELLAYFRNRAPLDDSGMPKDRFSAEMPDATLATLKIQPSEPRDSAVYFCASGLSKGTEAFFGQGTRLTVV.